Shown below are 19 T cell receptor beta chains from a single sample sequenced in a study of blood T cell repertoires in COVID-19. Sequencing used immunoSEQ multiplex PCR; TCRdb keeps in-frame clones, though not all of them. The sample consists of around 200,000 clones, roughly 83% of them appearing once. The sample was PBMCs or T cells enriched from blood (not recorded which). These receptors originate from a man aged 35 to 55 with acute COVID-19.

The V gene is TRBV14, the J gene TRBJ2-3, with TRBD2 matching over 12 bases. CDR1 and CDR2 (germline): SGHDN, FVKESK. V was pared by 3 bases and J by 1 base, with 2 bases of the junction left unmatched. The CDR3 totals 16 residues. The CDR3 DNA sequence: TGTGCCAGCAGCCACCGACTAGCGGGAGGCACAGATACGCAGTATTTT. This gives the protein CASSHRLAGGTDTQYF.

This clone has a single count. This CDR3 reads CASGLADRGGYTF. CDR3 in DNA: TGTGCTAGTGGTTTGGCGGACAGGGGAGGCTACACCTTC. The chain couples TRBV12-5 to TRBJ1-2; TRBD1 matches 9 bases. V trimming: 1 base; J trimming: 8 bases; junction bases outside the gene matches: 2. The CDR3 extends over 13 amino acids. Germline V gives CDR1 LGHNT, CDR2 FRNRAP.

This clone was found once. The rearrangement joins TRBV19 to TRBJ2-7; D unclear. The length of the CDR3 is 14 residues. Germline assignment: CDR1 LNHDA and CDR2 SQIVND (reference sequence). Trimming removed 5 bases from V and 3 bases from J, with 14 bases in between. CDR3 sequence reads: CASSLGQDRYEQYF. In DNA, the CDR3 is TGTGCCAGTAGTCTCGGCCAGGATCGCTACGAGCAGTACTTC.

This clone was detected only a few times. The chain employs TRBV3-1 (or the pseudogene TRBV3-2) and TRBJ2-7; 9 bases are shared with TRBD2. Germline loops: CDR1 LGHDT, CDR2 YNNKEL (reference sequence). J lost 11 bases, V lost 1 base, and 9 bases had no gene match. The CDR3 consists of 14 residues. The CDR3 coding sequence is TGTGCCAGCAGCCAAGGCGGGGGGGAAGGGGCTAAGTACTTC. Translated: CASSQGGGEGAKYF.

CDR3 amino acids: CASSDTRDRGRKPQHF. The CDR3 DNA sequence: TGTGCCAGCAGCGACACTAGGGACAGGGGGCGGAAGCCCCAGCATTTT. This chain joins TRBV7-8 and TRBJ1-5; 12 nucleotides line up with TRBD1. There are 16 residues in the CDR3. From germline, CDR1 is SGHVS and CDR2 FQNEAQ. V lost 5 bases and J lost 8; bases outside the gene matches: 10.

The chain employs TRBV6-1 and TRBJ2-7, with D possibly TRBD2 on 5 matching bases. This CDR3 spans 14 amino acids. CDR1 and CDR2 (germline): MNHNS, SASEGT. V was trimmed by 2 bases and J by 3 bases, leaving 11 bases between them. CDR3 in amino acids: CASSEPRRGYEQYF. CDR3 nucleotides: TGTGCCAGCAGTGAACCCCGCCGGGGCTACGAGCAGTACTTC.

With respect to this clone: The same CDR3 also results from other DNA sequences found in this sample. The chain combines TRBV27 with TRBJ2-7, with D possibly TRBD1 on 5 matching bases. CDR3 size: 14 residues. Germline values: CDR1 MNHEY, CDR2 SMNVEV (reference sequence). Trimming took 2 bases from V and 0 from J, leaving 8 bases between them. The DNA of the CDR3 is TGTGCCAGCAGTTTAAGGGGAACCTCCTACGAGCAGTACTTC. It is translated as CASSLRGTSYEQYF.

This chain uses TRBV7-2 with TRBJ1-3; TRBD1 matches 8 bases. There are 19 residues in the CDR3. The germline V gene has CDR1 SGHTA and CDR2 FQGNSA. J gave up 0 bases and V 0 bases, and 10 bases lay outside the gene matches. Here the CDR3 reads CASSLARLGQGLSGNTIYF. In nucleotides, the CDR3 is TGTGCCAGCAGCTTAGCTAGACTCGGACAGGGACTCTCTGGAAACACCATATATTTT.

V usage is TRBV27 and J usage is TRBJ2-7; 7 nucleotides line up with TRBD1. J gave up 5 bases and V 3 bases, and 7 bases lay outside the gene matches. CDR3 size: 14 residues. The germline CDR1 and CDR2 sequences are MNHEY and SMNVEV (reference sequence). The DNA of the CDR3 is TGTGCCAGCAGTTTGAACAGGGGTGGGAACGAGCAGTACTTC. Residues: CASSLNRGGNEQYF.

The chain is built from TRBV5-1 and TRBJ2-7; 7 bases agree with TRBD1. V lost 0 bases and J lost 7; bases outside the gene matches: 4. In germline, CDR1 is SGHRS, CDR2 YFSETQ. The CDR3 consists of 13 residues. The CDR3 protein is CASSLDRGREQYF. For the CDR3, the DNA is TGCGCCAGCAGCTTGGACAGGGGAAGGGAGCAGTACTTC.

V is TRBV7-2 and J is TRBJ2-3, with a tentative D call TRBD2 (5 bases). V lost 2 bases and J lost 4, with 10 bases in between. From germline, CDR1 is SGHTA and CDR2 FQGNSA. The CDR3 totals 14 residues. This CDR3 is CASSLYRESDTQYF. CDR3 sequence (DNA): TGTGCCAGCAGCTTATACCGGGAATCAGATACGCAGTATTTT.

This chain links TRBV9 with TRBJ2-7; 7 positions agree with TRBD2. The germline V gene has CDR1 SGDLS and CDR2 YYNGEE. The CDR3 consists of 17 residues. With V trimmed by 0 bases and J by 3 bases, 12 bases remained unmatched. The CDR3 here is CASSVGDLAAGGYEQYF. The CDR3 DNA sequence: TGTGCCAGCAGCGTAGGAGATCTAGCGGCTGGGGGCTACGAGCAGTACTTC.

The chain couples TRBV4-1 to TRBJ1-2; D is possibly TRBD1 (5 bases). The CDR3 sequence is 15 residues long. V was cut by 1 base and J by 6 bases, with 15 bases left in between. CDR1 and CDR2 from the germline V gene are MGHRA and YSYEKL. CDR3 nucleotides: TGCGCCAGCAGCCAAGGGGTGTGGACCAGGGATGGCTACACCTTC. Its protein is CASSQGVWTRDGYTF.

V gene TRBV30 combines with J gene TRBJ1-5; D gene ambiguous. The CDR3 covers 13 residues. The germline V gene has CDR1 GTSNPN and CDR2 SVGIG (reference sequence). V lost 2 bases to trimming and J lost 3 bases, with 8 bases between them. CDR3 protein: CAWSLGDNQPQHF. The CDR3 region has the DNA TGTGCCTGGAGTTTAGGAGACAATCAGCCCCAGCATTTT.

This chain links TRBV4-3 with TRBJ2-1; 7 bases fit TRBD1. V lost 0 bases to trimming and J lost 7 bases; unmatched junction nucleotides: 12. The CDR3 sequence is 17 residues long. Looked up from germline, CDR1 is LGHNA and CDR2 is YSLEER. The CDR3 DNA reads TGCGCCAGCAGCCAAGAGCACAGGGGCTTGGGAGTGAATGAGCAGTTCTTC. Its protein product is CASSQEHRGLGVNEQFF.

The CDR3 bases are TGTGCCAGCAGCCCAGAGGGCCTCCACAATGAGCAGTTCTTC. The encoded protein is CASSPEGLHNEQFF. V and J are TRBV13 and TRBJ2-1, with D possibly matching TRBD2 (5 bases). The CDR3 spans 14 residues. The germline V gene encodes CDR1 PRHDT and CDR2 FYEKMQ (reference sequence). V lost 5 bases to trimming and J lost 5 bases, with 13 bases between them. The variable domain in full, completed from reference TRBV13 and TRBJ2-1, reads AAGVIQSPRHLIKEKRETATLKCYPIPRHDTVYWYQQGPGQDPQFLISFYEKMQSDKGSIPDRFSAQQFSDYHSELNMSSLELGDSALYFCASSPEGLHNEQFFGPGTRLTVL.

The rearrangement uses TRBV6-5 and TRBJ2-1; a possible D gene is TRBD1 (5 bases). The CDR3 is 16 amino acids. V shed 4 bases and J shed 0 bases, with 13 bases lying between them. Germline V gene sequence: CDR1 MNHEY, CDR2 SVGAGI. The CDR3 protein is CASSWQGIASYNEQFF. The CDR3 region has the DNA TGTGCCAGCAGTTGGCAGGGCATCGCCTCCTACAATGAGCAGTTCTTC.

The genes are TRBV10-3 and TRBJ1-1; maybe TRBD1 (5 bases). The CDR3 has 14 amino acids. Trimming left V 2 bases short and J 5 bases short, with 12 bases between. The germline gives CDR1 ENHRY, CDR2 SYGVKD. This CDR3 is CAISEVRGSTEAFF. Written as DNA, the CDR3 is TGTGCCATCAGTGAGGTAAGGGGAAGTACTGAAGCTTTCTTT.

The V gene is TRBV7-6, the J gene TRBJ1-1; D is possibly TRBD1 (5 bases). This CDR3 spans 13 amino acids. The germline gives CDR1 SGHVS, CDR2 FNYEAQ. V lost 3 bases and J lost 4, with 9 bases in between. Here the CDR3 DNA reads TGTGCCAGCAGCTTTCTAAGGGGCACTGAAGCTTTCTTT. The encoded protein is CASSFLRGTEAFF. The variable domain in full, completed from reference TRBV7-6 and TRBJ1-1, reads GAGVSQSPRYKVTKRGQDVALRCDPISGHVSLYWYRQALGQGPEFLTYFNYEAQQDKSGLPNDRFSAERPEGSISTLTIQRTEQRDSAMYRCASSFLRGTEAFFGQGTRLTVV.